This T cell receptor (beta chain) derives from a study of blood T cell repertoires in COVID-19. Study-level background: Donors in the United States, Italy and Spain gave samples during acute or convalescent COVID-19. PBMCs, B-cell-depleted T cells, or T cells were the source of the cDNA or gDNA that made up the material.

The CDR3 length is 18 residues. Germline-derived CDR1 and CDR2 are SGHAT and FQNNGV. Unmatched junction bases numbered 14, after V lost 5 bases and J lost 7 bases. In the original workflow: Researchers report that nucleated cell counts were estimated from reference gene primer amplification. The repertoire was sequenced with immunoSEQ multiplex PCR; TCRdb's copy has only in-frame clones and lacks some. That table furnishes V, J and clone size, whereas the DNA furnished D and trimming. The sample records about 120,000 clones, around 77% being singletons. The sample taken for sequencing was peripheral blood. The J gene is TRBJ1-6, the V gene TRBV11-2; 10 bases fit TRBD1. This TCR was sampled from a human donor in a cohort sampled during active COVID-19. The CDR3 DNA reads TGTGCCAGCAGCCTTTCCGGGACAGGGGAATTGAGGAATTCACCCCTCCACTTT. It specifies CASSLSGTGELRNSPLHF.